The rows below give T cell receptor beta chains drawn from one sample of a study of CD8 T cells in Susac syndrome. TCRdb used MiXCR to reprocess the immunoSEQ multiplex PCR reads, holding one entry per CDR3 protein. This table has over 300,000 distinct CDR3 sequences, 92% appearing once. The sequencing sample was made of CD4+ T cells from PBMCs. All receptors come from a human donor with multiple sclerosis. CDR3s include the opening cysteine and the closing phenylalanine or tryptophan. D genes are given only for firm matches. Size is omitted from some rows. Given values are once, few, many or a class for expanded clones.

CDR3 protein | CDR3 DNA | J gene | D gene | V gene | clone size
CASSVGVSGGAGETQYF | TGTGCCAGCAGCGTAGGCGTGAGCGGGGGGGCCGGAGAGACCCAGTACTTC | TRBJ2-5 | TRBD2 | TRBV9 | .
CASSPPRRTIYF | TGTGCCAGCAGCCCCCCCCGGCGCACCATATATTTT | TRBJ1-3 | . | TRBV7-2 | .
CASGLRYGYNEQFF | TGTGCTAGTGGTTTGCGGTACGGCTACAATGAGCAGTTCTTC | TRBJ2-1 | . | TRBV12-5 | once
CASSQEPGATGELFF | TGCGCCAGCAGCCAAGAACCAGGGGCGACCGGGGAGCTGTTTTTT | TRBJ2-2 | . | TRBV4-3 | .
CASSQGSSGRAQETQYF | TGTGCCAGCAGCCAAGGCTCTAGCGGGAGGGCCCAAGAGACCCAGTACTTC | TRBJ2-5 | TRBD2 | TRBV3-1 | .
CAISDPGTGGEKLFF | TGTGCCATCAGTGACCCGGGGACAGGCGGTGAAAAACTGTTTTTT | TRBJ1-4 | TRBD1 | TRBV10-3 | .
CASMDLPSYEQYF | TGTGCCAGTATGGATCTCCCTTCCTACGAGCAGTACTTC | TRBJ2-7 | . | TRBV6-2/TRBV6-3 | .
CASSDSPRGTIYF | TGTGCCAGCAGTGATTCTCCCCGGGGCACCATATATTTT | TRBJ1-3 | . | TRBV25-1 | .
CASSSDGGEAFF | TGTGCCAGCAGTAGTGACGGGGGTGAAGCTTTCTTT | TRBJ1-1 | . | TRBV6-1 | .
CASSLIGGTQYF | TGTGCCAGCAGTCTAATAGGAGGGACCCAGTACTTC | TRBJ2-5 | . | TRBV27 | .
CATSGTPGETQYF | TGTGCCACCAGCGGGACCCCGGGGGAGACCCAGTACTTC | TRBJ2-5 | . | TRBV24-1 | .
CASSTRQGRNEKLFF | TGTGCCAGCAGCACGAGACAGGGGAGAAATGAAAAACTGTTTTTT | TRBJ1-4 | TRBD1 | TRBV7-8 | .
CASSYSGTAHEQYF | TGTGCCAGCAGTTACTCGGGGACGGCCCACGAGCAGTACTTC | TRBJ2-7 | . | TRBV6-6 | .
CASSSSPGGAGYTIYF | TGTGCCAGCAGCTCATCACCCGGAGGGGCGGGTTACACCATATATTTT | TRBJ1-3 | . | TRBV5-4 | .
CASSYAGSGATNEKLFF | TGTGCCAGCAGTTACGCAGGGAGTGGGGCAACTAATGAAAAACTGTTTTTT | TRBJ1-4 | . | TRBV6-5 | .
CASSGQGRNQPQHF | TGTGCCAGCAGTGGACAGGGGAGAAATCAGCCCCAGCATTTT | TRBJ1-5 | TRBD1 | TRBV2 | few
CASRTGLGTGFTEAFF | TGTGCCAGCAGGACGGGACTAGGGACAGGGTTCACTGAAGCTTTCTTT | TRBJ1-1 | TRBD1 | TRBV6-1 | .
CSAPITGTSGVYNEQFF | TGCAGTGCTCCCATTACGGGGACTAGCGGGGTCTACAATGAGCAGTTCTTC | TRBJ2-1 | TRBD2 | TRBV20-1 | .
CASSDAKGTEAFF | TGTGCCAGCAGTGACGCCAAGGGTACTGAAGCTTTCTTT | TRBJ1-1 | . | TRBV2 | .
CASSQDTVARAYEQYF | TGTGCCAGCAGCCAAGATACTGTAGCGCGAGCCTACGAGCAGTACTTC | TRBJ2-7 | . | TRBV4-2 | few
CASSGAVTGGTGELFF | TGTGCCAGCAGCGGAGCCGTGACAGGGGGCACCGGGGAGCTGTTTTTT | TRBJ2-2 | TRBD1 | TRBV5-4 | .
CASSFWGSGANVLTF | TGTGCCAGCAGTTTTTGGGGTTCCGGGGCCAACGTCCTGACTTTC | TRBJ2-6 | . | TRBV12-3/TRBV12-4 | .
CASVQTLAKNIQYF | TGTGCCAGCGTCCAAACTTTAGCAAAAAACATTCAGTACTTC | TRBJ2-4 | . | TRBV12-3/TRBV12-4 | .
CASSQRGGGDTQYF | TGTGCCAGCAGCCAGAGAGGGGGAGGAGATACGCAGTATTTT | TRBJ2-3 | . | TRBV3-1 | .
CASSPRTGRVNTEAFF | TGTGCCAGCAGCCCCCGGACAGGGCGGGTGAACACTGAAGCTTTCTTT | TRBJ1-1 | TRBD1 | TRBV3-1 | .
CASSIQGAGQPQHF | TGTGCCAGTAGTATACAGGGGGCAGGTCAGCCCCAGCATTTT | TRBJ1-5 | TRBD1 | TRBV19 | .